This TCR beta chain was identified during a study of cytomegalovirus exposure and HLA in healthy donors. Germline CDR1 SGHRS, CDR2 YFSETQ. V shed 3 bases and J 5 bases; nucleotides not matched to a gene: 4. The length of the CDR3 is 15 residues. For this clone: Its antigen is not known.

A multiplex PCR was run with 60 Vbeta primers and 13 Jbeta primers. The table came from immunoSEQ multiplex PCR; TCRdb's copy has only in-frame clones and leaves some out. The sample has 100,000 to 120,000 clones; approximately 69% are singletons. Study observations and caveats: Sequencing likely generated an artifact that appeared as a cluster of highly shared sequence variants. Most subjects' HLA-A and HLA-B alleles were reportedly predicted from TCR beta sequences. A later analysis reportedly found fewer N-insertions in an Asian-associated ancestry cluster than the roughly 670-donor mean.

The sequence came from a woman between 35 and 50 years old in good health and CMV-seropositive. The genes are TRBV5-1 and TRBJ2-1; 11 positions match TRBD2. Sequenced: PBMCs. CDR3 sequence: CASSSGTSGNNEQFF. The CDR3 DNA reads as TGCGCCAGCAGCTCAGGGACTAGCGGAAACAATGAGCAGTTCTTC. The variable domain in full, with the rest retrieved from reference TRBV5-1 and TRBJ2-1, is KAGVTQTPRYLIKTRGQQVTLSCSPISGHRSVSWYQQTPGQGLQFLFEYFSETQRNKGNFPGRFSGRQFSNSRSEMNVSTLELGDSALYLCASSSGTSGNNEQFFGPGTRLTVL.